This T cell receptor beta chain was retrieved from a study of sequential checkpoint blockade in melanoma. Treatment of the sample: randomized to nivolumab then ipilimumab (arm A) or the reverse (arm B). Assay: immunoSEQ multiplex PCR; the TCRdb copy retains only in-frame clones and omits some. The sample records about 4,200 clones, about a quarter being singletons. The germline V gene has CDR1 SGHRS and CDR2 YFSETQ. V was pared by 4 bases and J by 1 base, with 12 bases between. The CDR3 is 14 amino acids. Sequenced material: tumor tissue (inferred from file names), taken from a patient given nivolumab and ipilimumab in sequence. The origin of this receptor is a human donor with melanoma. The chain couples TRBV5-1 to TRBJ2-7, with D possibly TRBD1 on 6 matching bases. CDR3 residues: CASSPSGQSYEQYF. The DNA of the CDR3 is TGCGCCAGCAGCCCCTCGGGACAATCCTACGAGCAGTACTTC.